This TCR beta chain was captured in a study of OX40 agonist ivuxolimab in advanced cancers. The V segment lost 3 bases and the J segment 5 bases; nucleotides outside the gene matches: 3. CDR1 and CDR2 (germline): SEHNR, FQNEAQ (reference sequence). The CDR3 has 14 residues. As regards this clone: The antigen is not known.

Data came from immunoSEQ multiplex PCR; TCRdb stores just in-frame clones and leaves some out. The table includes about 20,000 clones, about 80% detected once. The cohort excluded patients with autoimmune disease history or systemic immunosuppression. Whole-study results and caveats: CD4+ T cells averaged fewer expanded clones than CD8+ T cells. At 0.1 to 3.0 mg/kg, CD4+ and CD8+ blood T cells expanded clonally by week 6.

Sample: CD4+ or CD8+ T cells sorted from blood, taken in a trial of the OX40 agonist ivuxolimab. This chain connects TRBV7-9 to TRBJ1-5, with TRBD1 matching 8 bases. The origin of this receptor is an adult with an advanced solid tumor such as melanoma, head and neck, liver or kidney cancer. In DNA, the CDR3 is TGTGCCAGCAGCTTTCAGGGGGCTTATCAGCCCCAGCATTTT. Residues: CASSFQGAYQPQHF.